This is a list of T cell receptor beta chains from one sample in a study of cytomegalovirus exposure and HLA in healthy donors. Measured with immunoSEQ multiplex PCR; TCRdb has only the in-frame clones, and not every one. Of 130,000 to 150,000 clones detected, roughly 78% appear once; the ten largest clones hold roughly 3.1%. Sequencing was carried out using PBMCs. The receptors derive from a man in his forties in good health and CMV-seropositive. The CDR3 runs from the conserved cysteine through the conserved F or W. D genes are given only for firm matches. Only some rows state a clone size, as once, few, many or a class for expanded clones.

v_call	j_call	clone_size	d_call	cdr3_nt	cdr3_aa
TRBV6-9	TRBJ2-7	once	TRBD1	TGTGCCAGCAGTTACCAGGGGGACAAACCCTACGAGCAGTACTTC	CASSYQGDKPYEQYF
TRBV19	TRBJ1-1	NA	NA	TGTGCCAGTAGTATTGGCCTCACTGAAGCTTTCTTT	CASSIGLTEAFF
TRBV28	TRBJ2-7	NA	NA	TGTGCCAGCAGTTTCCTCCGTAACGAGCAGTACTTC	CASSFLRNEQYF
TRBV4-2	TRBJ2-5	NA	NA	TGTGCCAGCAGCCAAGATTGGTCGGCGACTTATGGCCTCCAAGAGACCCAGTACTTC	CASSQDWSATYGLQETQYF
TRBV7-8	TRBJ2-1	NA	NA	TGTGCCAGCAGCACAGACAAGTCCTACAATGAGCAGTTCTTC	CASSTDKSYNEQFF
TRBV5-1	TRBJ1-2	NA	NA	TGCGCCAGCAGCTCCGGCGGGGGTAACTATGGCTACACCTTC	CASSSGGGNYGYTF
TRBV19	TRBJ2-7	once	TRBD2	TGTGCCAGTAGTCAAACTAGCGGGGGACGCTACGAGCAGTACTTC	CASSQTSGGRYEQYF
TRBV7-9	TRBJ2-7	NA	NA	TGTGCCAGCAGCTTACAGTACGAGCAGTACTTC	CASSLQYEQYF
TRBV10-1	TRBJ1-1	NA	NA	TGCGCCAGCAGTGAAGGGGGGGAGGACACTGAAGCTTTCTTT	CASSEGGEDTEAFF
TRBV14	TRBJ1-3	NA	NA	TGTGCCACCCATAGGAGCTCTGGAAACACCATATATTTT	CATHRSSGNTIYF
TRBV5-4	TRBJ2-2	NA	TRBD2	TGTGCCAGCAGCTTGCGAGCCCTAGCGGGAGTACCCGGGGAGCTGTTTTTT	CASSLRALAGVPGELFF
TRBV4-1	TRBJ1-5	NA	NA	TGCGCCAGCAGCCCTAGGACAGCCGGAGTAGTCCATCAGCCCCAGCATTTT	CASSPRTAGVVHQPQHF
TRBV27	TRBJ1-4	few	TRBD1	TGTGCCAGCAGCCGGGGACAGGGGATTGGGAATGAAAAACTGTTTTTT	CASSRGQGIGNEKLFF
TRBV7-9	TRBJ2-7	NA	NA	TGTTCCAGCAGCTGGGGGGATTACGAGCAGTACTTC	CSSSWGDYEQYF
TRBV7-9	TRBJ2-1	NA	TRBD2	TGTGCCAGCAGTCCGGGACTAGCGGGACCGATCTCCTACAATGAGCAGTTCTTC	CASSPGLAGPISYNEQFF
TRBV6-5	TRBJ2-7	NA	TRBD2	TGTGCCAGCAGTTACTCTAGCGGGAGTTTATACGAGCAGTACTTC	CASSYSSGSLYEQYF
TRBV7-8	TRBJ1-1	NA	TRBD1	TGTGCCAGCAGCTTAGTTCAGGGGGCGGTCACTGAAGCTTTCTTT	CASSLVQGAVTEAFF
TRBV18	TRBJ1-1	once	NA	TGTGCCAGCTCACCAGGGGGCCACACTGAAGCTTTCTTT	CASSPGGHTEAFF
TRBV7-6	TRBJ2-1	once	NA	TGTGCCAGCAGCTTAAACGGAGTGAACAATGAGCAGTTCTTC	CASSLNGVNNEQFF
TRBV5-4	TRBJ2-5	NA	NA	TGTGCCAGCAGCCTTGAATTAGACCGTTCGGGTGAGCAGTACTTC	CASSLELDRSGEQYF
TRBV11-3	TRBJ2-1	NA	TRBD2	TGTGCCAGCAGCTTAGAGGCTAGCGGGGACAATGAGCAGTTCTTC	CASSLEASGDNEQFF
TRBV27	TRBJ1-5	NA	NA	TGTGCCAGCAGTATAGACAGTTATAGCAATCAGCCCCAGCATTTT	CASSIDSYSNQPQHF
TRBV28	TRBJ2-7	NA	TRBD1	TGTGCCAGCAGTCTAGGGGGACAGTCCTACGAGCAGTACTTC	CASSLGGQSYEQYF
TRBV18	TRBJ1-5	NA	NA	TGTGCCAGCTCACCACCGGGGGGGGATGGTCAGCCCCAGCATTTT	CASSPPGGDGQPQHF
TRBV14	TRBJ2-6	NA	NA	TGTGCCAGCAGCCAAAACCGGGGTACTGGGGCCAACGTCCTGACTTTC	CASSQNRGTGANVLTF
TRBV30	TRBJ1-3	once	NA	TGTGCCTGCTCAGGTCCCTCTGGAAACACCATATATTTT	CACSGPSGNTIYF
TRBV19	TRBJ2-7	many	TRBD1	TGTGCCAGTTCCCGGGCGGCCAGGGGGAGCGAGCAGTACTTC	CASSRAARGSEQYF